The present T cell receptor (beta chain) was sequenced within a study of shared clonotypes between healthy human individuals. Study-level information: The donors, two women and a few men, were aged 18 to 49. Study outcomes and limitations: Sample collection involved blood only; tissue repertoires are likely different.

The CDR3 runs 16 residues. Deletions cut 1 base from V and 1 base from J, with 13 bases between. The V gene's germline CDR1 is LGHNA and CDR2 YNFKEQ. Points on this clone: Its antigen is unknown.

Libraries were prepared by immunoSEQ multiplex PCR; TCRdb keeps only in-frame clonotypes and omits some of them. The sample has 1 million to 1.3 million clones, about 84% seen once; the top ten hold roughly 0.57%. The chain combines TRBV4-2 with TRBJ2-5; a possible D gene is TRBD2 (5 bases). This receptor was taken from a man aged 18-30 years in good health. Some clones in this sample may be carry-over from other donors' samples. Material: memory CD4+ T cells from PBMCs. Documented subset: CD45RA-negative fraction. The CDR3 is CASSQGGRSGQETQYF. The CDR3 DNA is TGTGCCAGCAGCCAAGGGGGTAGGAGCGGCCAAGAGACCCAGTACTTC.